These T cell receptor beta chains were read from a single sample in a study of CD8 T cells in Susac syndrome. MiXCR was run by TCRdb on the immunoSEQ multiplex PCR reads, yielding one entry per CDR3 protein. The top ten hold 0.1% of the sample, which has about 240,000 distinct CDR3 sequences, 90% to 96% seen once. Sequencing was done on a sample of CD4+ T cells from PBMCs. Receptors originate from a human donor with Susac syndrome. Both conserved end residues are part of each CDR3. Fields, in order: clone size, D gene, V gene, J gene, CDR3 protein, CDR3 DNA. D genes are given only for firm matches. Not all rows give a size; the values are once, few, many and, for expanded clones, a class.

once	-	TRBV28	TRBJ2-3	CASGGTARDTQYF	TGTGCCAGTGGGGGGACGGCCAGAGATACGCAGTATTTT
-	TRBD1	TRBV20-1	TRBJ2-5	CSARTGTGVWKTQYF	TGCAGTGCTAGAACCGGGACAGGGGTTTGGAAGACCCAGTACTTC
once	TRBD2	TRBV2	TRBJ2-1	CASRGGGRVSEQFF	TGTGCCAGCAGGGGTGGCGGGAGAGTGAGTGAGCAGTTCTTC
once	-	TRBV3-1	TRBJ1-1	CASKHNTATEAFF	TGTGCCAGCAAGCATAACACAGCCACTGAAGCTTTCTTT
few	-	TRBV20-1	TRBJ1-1	CSARDPPEAFF	TGCAGTGCTAGAGATCCCCCTGAAGCTTTCTTT
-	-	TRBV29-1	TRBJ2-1	CRGQEYNEQFF	TGCAGGGGGCAAGAATACAATGAGCAGTTCTTC
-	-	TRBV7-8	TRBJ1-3	CASSLAGYAGNTIYF	TGTGCCAGCAGCTTAGCAGGTTATGCTGGAAACACCATATATTTT
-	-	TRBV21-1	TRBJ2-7	CASSKVGGGGLSYEQYF	TGTGCCAGCAGCAAAGTTGGAGGGGGGGGTCTCTCCTACGAGCAGTACTTC
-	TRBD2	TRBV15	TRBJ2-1	CATSLGLAGGLGYNEQFF	TGTGCCACCAGCTTGGGACTAGCGGGAGGTCTGGGTTACAATGAGCAGTTCTTC
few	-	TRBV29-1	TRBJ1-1	CSVNRETEAFF	TGCAGCGTGAACAGGGAAACTGAAGCTTTCTTT
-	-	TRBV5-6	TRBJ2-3	CASSHPSGLGTDTQYF	TGTGCCAGCAGCCACCCGAGCGGGTTGGGCACAGATACGCAGTATTTT
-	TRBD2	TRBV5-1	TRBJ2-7	CASSLISGTSGSYEQYF	TGCGCCAGCAGCTTGATATCAGGGACTAGCGGGAGCTACGAGCAGTACTTC
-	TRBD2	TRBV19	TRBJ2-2	CASSIGTNDGELFF	TGTGCCAGTAGTATCGGGACTAACGACGGGGAGCTGTTTTTT
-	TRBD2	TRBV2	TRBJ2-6	CASSGVQREIGANVLTF	TGTGCCAGCAGTGGGGTCCAGCGGGAGATTGGGGCCAACGTCCTGACTTTC
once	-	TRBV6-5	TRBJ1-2	CASSYSGRENYGYTF	TGTGCCAGCAGTTACTCGGGCAGGGAAAACTATGGCTACACCTTC
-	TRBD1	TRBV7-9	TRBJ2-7	CASSVRDRDSYEQYF	TGTGCCAGCAGTGTCCGGGACAGGGACTCCTACGAGCAGTACTTC
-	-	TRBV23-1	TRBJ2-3	CASSQKDCYTQYF	TGCGCCAGCAGTCAGAAGGACTGCTATACGCAGTATTTT
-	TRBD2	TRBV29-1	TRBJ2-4	CSVDGLAGTKNIQYF	TGCAGCGTTGATGGGCTAGCGGGAACCAAAAACATTCAGTACTTC
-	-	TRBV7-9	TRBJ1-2	CASSFPAGFAGGYTF	TGTGCCAGCAGCTTCCCGGCGGGCTTCGCGGGGGGCTACACCTTC
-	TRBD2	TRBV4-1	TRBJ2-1	CASGGLAGYNEQFF	TGCGCCAGCGGGGGGCTAGCGGGATACAATGAGCAGTTCTTC
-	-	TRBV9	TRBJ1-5	CASGVGTNFYQPQHF	TGTGCCAGCGGAGTAGGGACTAACTTTTATCAGCCCCAGCATTTT
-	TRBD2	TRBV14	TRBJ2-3	CASSQLAGESTDTQYF	TGTGCCAGCAGCCAGCTAGCGGGAGAGAGCACAGATACGCAGTATTTT
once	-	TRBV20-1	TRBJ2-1	CSASPGLSYEQFF	TGCAGTGCTAGCCCGGGACTGTCCTATGAGCAGTTCTTC
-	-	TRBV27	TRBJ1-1	CASKGNTEAFF	TGTGCCAGCAAGGGGAACACTGAAGCTTTCTTT
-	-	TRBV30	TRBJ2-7	CAWTGTAFSEQYF	TGTGCCTGGACCGGGACGGCATTCTCCGAGCAGTACTTC